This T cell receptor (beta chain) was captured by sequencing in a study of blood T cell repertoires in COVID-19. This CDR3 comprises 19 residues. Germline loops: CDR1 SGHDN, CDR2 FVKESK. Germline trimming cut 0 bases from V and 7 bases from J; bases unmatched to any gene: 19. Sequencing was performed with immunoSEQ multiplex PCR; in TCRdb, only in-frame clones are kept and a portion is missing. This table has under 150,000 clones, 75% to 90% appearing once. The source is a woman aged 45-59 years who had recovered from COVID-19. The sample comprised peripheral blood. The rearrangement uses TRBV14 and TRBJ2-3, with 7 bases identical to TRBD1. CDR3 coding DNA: TGTGCCAGCAGCCAAGATCGTATCTTCGCAACAGGGGATTTTCATACGCAGTATTTT. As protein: CASSQDRIFATGDFHTQYF.